The rows below give T cell receptor beta chains drawn from one sample of a study of shared clonotypes between healthy human individuals. TCRdb's copy holds only in-frame clones and misses some; the assay was immunoSEQ multiplex PCR. There are approximately 2,000,000 clones in the sample; 85% to 95% occur only once, and about 1.7% lies in the top ten. The sequencing sample was made of naive CD8+ T cells from PBMCs. These TCRs come from a man younger than 30 in good health. Some clones in this sample may be carry-over from other donors' samples. The CDR3 runs from the conserved cysteine through the conserved F or W. Each record gives: V gene, CDR3 length, D gene, CDR3 protein. The D gene is left open where the match is weak.

v_call: TRBV15
cdr3_length: 16
d_call: -
cdr3_aa: CATSPPRGGGFGEQYF

v_call: TRBV27
cdr3_length: 14
d_call: -
cdr3_aa: CASSPLTNTGELFF

v_call: TRBV6-1
cdr3_length: 15
d_call: -
cdr3_aa: CASRDRDQTYNEQFF

v_call: TRBV5-1
cdr3_length: 13
d_call: -
cdr3_aa: CASSTGGRTEAFF

v_call: TRBV9
cdr3_length: 15
d_call: -
cdr3_aa: CASSSSGGIPYGYTF

v_call: TRBV9
cdr3_length: 16
d_call: -
cdr3_aa: CASSAAPGGQDKAQFF

v_call: TRBV28
cdr3_length: 16
d_call: -
cdr3_aa: CASSTRETLYWNEQFF

v_call: TRBV6-5
cdr3_length: 14
d_call: -
cdr3_aa: CASSYPSPGQEQFF

v_call: TRBV10-3
cdr3_length: 13
d_call: -
cdr3_aa: CAISDPNTGELFF

v_call: TRBV7-6
cdr3_length: 18
d_call: TRBD2
cdr3_aa: CASSLPGTSGSSYNEQFF

v_call: TRBV5-1
cdr3_length: 13
d_call: TRBD1
cdr3_aa: CASSRTGDYEQYF

v_call: TRBV5-6
cdr3_length: 15
d_call: -
cdr3_aa: CASSLSRGPPDTQYF

v_call: TRBV11-2
cdr3_length: 15
d_call: -
cdr3_aa: CASRPWGGSGDTQYF

v_call: TRBV5-4
cdr3_length: 12
d_call: -
cdr3_aa: CASSFSYNEQFF